The 29 T cell receptor beta chains given below trace back to one sample, sequenced in a study of T-cell memory formation after mild COVID-19. TCRdb re-called the 5' RACE reads with MiXCR, one entry per CDR3 protein. Of more than 85,000 distinct CDR3 sequences listed, over 8.5% are singletons. Sequenced: PBMCs or a T cell subset sorted from them (not recorded which). Source of these receptors: a man aged 18 to 29 who had mild COVID-19 (a few samples of this study predate the infection). Cell type and time point are not known.

This sequence joins TRBV12-3 or TRBV12-4 and TRBJ1-1; D gene ambiguous. The CDR3 consists of 14 residues. Trimming shortened V by 6 bases and J by 0 bases, and 11 bases separated the two germline ends. DNA for the CDR3: TGTGCCAGCAGGGAAGTGGGAATGAACACTGAAGCTTTCTTT. This sequence encodes CASREVGMNTEAFF.

This clonotype has a handful of counts. V is TRBV6-5 and J is TRBJ1-1, with 8 bases fitting TRBD1. This CDR3 region has 14 residues. Germline CDR1 and CDR2: MNHEY and SVGAGI. V shed 7 bases and J 2 bases; nucleotides not matched to a gene: 6. The CDR3 DNA reads TGTGCCAGCACCTGGGACAGGTCAAACACTGAAGCTTTCTTT. Translation: CASTWDRSNTEAFF.

This clonotype has only a few counts. In DNA, the CDR3 is TGTGCCAGCAGCTCCACCGTGACTAGCGGGGGACACCCTAGCGACAATGAGCAGTTCTTC. This codes for CASSSTVTSGGHPSDNEQFF. The chain links TRBV28 to TRBJ2-1, with 12 bases that match TRBD2. Trimming took 6 bases from V and 5 from J; bases not matched to a gene: 20. This CDR3 region has 20 residues. CDR1 is MDHEN and CDR2 is SYDVKM in the germline V gene. Full variable domain (rest looked up from reference TRBV28 and TRBJ2-1): DVKVTQSSRYLVKRTGEKVFLECVQDMDHENMFWYRQDPGLGLRLIYFSYDVKMKEKGDIPEGYSVSREKKERFSLILESASTNQTSMYLCASSSTVTSGGHPSDNEQFFGPGTRLTVL.

The rearrangement links TRBV20-1 to TRBJ2-1, with TRBD2 matching 9 bases. The CDR3 runs to 16 residues. Germline trimming cut 0 bases from V and 4 bases from J; bases unmatched to any gene: 7. Germline V gene data show CDR1 as DFQATT and CDR2 as SNEGSKA (reference sequence). For the CDR3, the DNA is TGCAGTGCTAGAGAAGGTCTAGCGGGGCCTTACAATGAGCAGTTCTTC. Its protein is CSAREGLAGPYNEQFF.

This chain joins TRBV7-8 and TRBJ2-7; D may be TRBD1 or TRBD2 (6 bases each). Germline CDR1 reads SGHVS; CDR2 reads FQNEAQ. V was shortened by 5 bases and J by 5 bases, with 16 bases between the two germline ends. The CDR3 covers 14 residues. The CDR3 loop is CASSPPGRGHEQYV. The DNA for the CDR3 is TGTGCCAGCAGCCCCCCCGGTCGGGGGCACGAGCAGTACGTC.

The genes are TRBV9 and TRBJ2-5; 9 nucleotides match TRBD2. Per the germline V gene, CDR1 is SGDLS and CDR2 is YYNGEE. The ends lost 0 bases at V and 5 bases at J; junction bases unmatched: 8. CDR3 length: 16 amino acids. CDR3 bases: TGTGCCAGCAGCGTAGGTGGCGGGGGGGCCTTGGAGACCCAGTACTTC. Amino acid sequence: CASSVGGGGALETQYF.

This chain uses TRBV11-2 with TRBJ2-2; D remains ambiguous. V lost 5 bases, J lost 0 bases, and 7 bases lay in between. This CDR3 comprises 14 residues. Germline values: CDR1 SGHAT, CDR2 FQNNGV. In nucleotides, the CDR3 is TGTGCCAGCAGCGGGTCAGCGAACACCGGGGAGCTGTTTTTT. Protein: CASSGSANTGELFF.

The V and J genes are TRBV6-6 and TRBJ1-6; 7 bases agree with TRBD1. CDR3 length: 18 amino acids. The germline V gene has CDR1 MNHNY and CDR2 SVGAGI (reference sequence). J lost 1 base, V lost 1 base, and 7 bases had no gene match. CDR3: CASSYLHRGGSYNSPLHF. As DNA, the CDR3 is TGTGCCAGCAGTTACTTACACAGGGGAGGGTCCTATAATTCACCCCTCCACTTT.

V gene TRBV6-5 combines with J gene TRBJ2-7, with D perhaps matching TRBD1 (6 bases). The CDR3 consists of 18 residues. Germline V gene data show CDR1 as MNHEY and CDR2 as SVGAGI. V lost 0 bases, J lost 5 bases, and 23 bases lay in between. The CDR3 DNA reads as TGTGCCAGCAGTTACTCCGGGCAGGGACAACCTACCAACCACGAGCAGTACTTC. Encoded protein: CASSYSGQGQPTNHEQYF.

This rearrangement joins TRBV5-1 to TRBJ1-3; a weak D match, TRBD1 (5 bases). Per germline, CDR1 SGHRS and CDR2 YFSETQ. The CDR3 runs 16 residues. The ends were cut back, 3 bases at V and 2 bases at J, with 15 bases in the middle. The CDR3 loop reads CASSSRTTRAGNTIYF. As DNA, the CDR3 is TGCGCCAGCAGCTCTCGGACAACTAGGGCTGGAAACACCATATATTTT.

This clonotype was counted between two and nine times. This chain connects TRBV4-3 to TRBJ2-3; no firm D call. There are 14 residues in the CDR3. V lost 0 bases and J 6 bases, leaving 10 bases between the germline ends. Germline V gene data show CDR1 as LGHNA and CDR2 as YSLEER. The CDR3 spells CASSQDGSGDTQYF. The CDR3 coding sequence is TGCGCCAGCAGCCAAGATGGATCAGGCGATACGCAGTATTTT.

The table lists this clonotype with a few counts. V and J are TRBV6-5 and TRBJ1-2; D unresolved. Trimming took off 0 bases at V and 4 bases at J, with 6 bases between the two ends. This CDR3 spans 13 amino acids. Germline V CDR1 and CDR2: MNHEY, SVGAGI. CDR3: CASSYSDVYGYTF. The CDR3 bases are TGTGCCAGCAGTTACTCGGACGTCTATGGCTACACCTTC.

The J gene is TRBJ2-3, the V gene TRBV7-9, with TRBD2 matching over 7 bases. J lost 6 bases, V lost 3 bases, and 12 bases had no gene match. Germline CDR1 SEHNR, CDR2 FQNEAQ (reference sequence). The length of the CDR3 is 16 residues. CDR3 nucleotide sequence: TGTGCCAGCAGCTTCTTACAAGCGGGGTATGCGGATACGCAGTATTTT. Residues: CASSFLQAGYADTQYF.

The chain employs TRBV25-1 and TRBJ2-5; no definite D call. Per the germline V gene, CDR1 is MGHDK and CDR2 is SYGVNS. This CDR3 comprises 15 residues. Trimming stripped 2 bases from V and 2 bases from J, with 12 bases between. The CDR3 DNA sequence: TGTGCCAGCAGTGAAACGGGCAGCCATCAAGAGACCCAGTACTTC. Amino acids: CASSETGSHQETQYF.

This chain joins TRBV6-5 and TRBJ1-1, with a possible D match to TRBD1 (5 bases). There are 17 residues in the CDR3. The ends were cut back, 0 bases at V and 4 bases at J, with 18 bases in the middle. Per the germline V gene, CDR1 is MNHEY and CDR2 is SVGAGI. The CDR3: CASSYSAIGVWGTEAFF. The CDR3 DNA reads as TGTGCCAGCAGTTACTCGGCAATAGGGGTTTGGGGCACTGAAGCTTTCTTT.

This clonotype was counted between two and nine times. V is TRBV7-9 and J is TRBJ2-1; weak D call: TRBD1 (6 bases). V was cut by 1 base and J by 7 bases, with 11 bases left in between. CDR1 and CDR2 (germline): SEHNR, FQNEAQ (reference sequence). The CDR3 is 14 amino acids. CDR3 sequence: CASSLGQDPNEQFF. As DNA, the CDR3 is TGTGCCAGCAGCTTAGGACAGGACCCTAATGAGCAGTTCTTC.

Only a few counts were recorded for this clonotype. V usage is TRBV5-1 and J usage is TRBJ2-1; 8 bases are shared with TRBD2. The CDR3 is made up of 15 amino acids. Germline loops: CDR1 SGHRS, CDR2 YFSETQ. V lost 3 bases and J lost 6; bases outside the gene matches: 8. CDR3 residues: CASSWRGAPFNEQFF. For the CDR3, the DNA is TGCGCCAGCAGCTGGCGGGGGGCCCCCTTCAATGAGCAGTTCTTC.

The V and J genes are TRBV20-1 and TRBJ1-2; D remains ambiguous. Germline V lookup: CDR1 DFQATT, CDR2 SNEGSKA (reference sequence). The CDR3 is 13 amino acids. Between the trimmed V and J ends, which lost 0 bases and 1 base, there was a span of 6 bases. DNA of the CDR3: TGCAGTGCTAGAGATGAATATAACTATGGCTACACCTTC. Amino acid sequence: CSARDEYNYGYTF.

This chain uses TRBV7-6 with TRBJ2-3; D is perhaps TRBD2 (6 bases). Deletions cut 1 base from V and 2 bases from J, with 7 bases between. In germline, CDR1 is SGHVS, CDR2 FNYEAQ. The CDR3 consists of 14 residues. CDR3 DNA sequence: TGTGCCAGCAGCTTAGGGGGGGTCACAGATACGCAGTATTTT. Translated, it gives CASSLGGVTDTQYF.

The V gene is TRBV7-6, the J gene TRBJ1-5, with D possibly matching TRBD1 (5 bases). Germline assignment: CDR1 SGHVS and CDR2 FNYEAQ. The CDR3 extends over 15 amino acids. Trimming left V 6 bases short and J 4 bases short, with 16 bases between. The CDR3 nucleotides read TGTGCCAGCAGTGATAAACCGGGGGGGAATCAGCCCCAGCATTTT. Amino acid sequence: CASSDKPGGNQPQHF. The full variable domain, completed using reference TRBV7-6 and TRBJ1-5, is GAGVSQSPRYKVTKRGQDVALRCDPISGHVSLYWYRQALGQGPEFLTYFNYEAQQDKSGLPNDRFSAERPEGSISTLTIQRTEQRDSAMYRCASSDKPGGNQPQHFGDGTRLSIL.

This clonotype showed up many times. The V and J genes are TRBV6-2 or TRBV6-3 and TRBJ2-1, with D tentatively TRBD2 (5 bases). This CDR3 is built from 15 residues. The V gene lost 4 bases and the J gene lost 1 base, with 11 bases spanning the gap. Per germline, CDR1 MNHEY and CDR2 SVGEGT. This chain's CDR3 is CASSSYSGSYNEQFF. CDR3 nucleotides: TGTGCCAGCAGTTCCTATTCGGGATCCTACAATGAGCAGTTCTTC.

This clonotype was found a few times. This rearrangement joins TRBV12-3 or TRBV12-4 to TRBJ2-2; the D gene is possibly TRBD1 (6 bases). CDR3 length: 15 amino acids. V lost 5 bases and J lost 4, with 14 bases in between. CDR3: CASSAPGDGTGELFF. Written as DNA, the CDR3 is TGTGCCAGCAGTGCCCCAGGGGATGGCACCGGGGAGCTGTTTTTT.

The chain employs TRBV7-9 and TRBJ2-1; the D gene is possibly TRBD2 (5 bases). The V end lost 5 bases, the J end lost 6 bases, and 14 bases lay between the germline ends. The CDR3 contains 14 residues. Germline lookup yields CDR1 SEHNR and CDR2 FQNEAQ (reference sequence). The DNA of the CDR3 is TGTGCCAGCAGCCATAAACTAGACCGCAATGAGCAGTTCTTC. As protein: CASSHKLDRNEQFF.

There are many counts of this clonotype. The rearrangement links TRBV4-1 to TRBJ2-7; D unclear. In germline, CDR1 is MGHRA, CDR2 YSYEKL. The CDR3 runs to 13 residues. Trimming took 4 bases from V and 3 from J, leaving 10 bases between them. The CDR3 DNA is TGCGCCAGCAGCCTCGACAACAACTACGAGCAGTACGTC. Translated, it gives CASSLDNNYEQYV.

The DNA of the CDR3 is TGCGCCAGCAGTGACCAATACGAGCAGTACGTC. Translating it yields CASSDQYEQYV. The V gene is TRBV10-2, the J gene TRBJ2-7; D gene ambiguous. V was clipped by 3 bases and J by 4 bases, with 4 bases between them. The CDR3 is made up of 11 amino acids. Germline CDR1 is WSHSY and CDR2 is SAAADI.

This chain links TRBV12-5 with TRBJ1-3; D remains ambiguous. This CDR3 has 16 amino acids. The germline V and J ends were trimmed by 0 bases and 0 bases, with 9 bases remaining between them. Germline CDR1 is LGHNT and CDR2 is FRNRAP. The CDR3 coding sequence is TGTGCTAGTGGTTTGGTAAAGGCCATCTCTGGAAACACCATATATTTT. This codes for CASGLVKAISGNTIYF.

There are a few counts of this clonotype. CDR3 in amino acids: CASSEVDSYEQYV. Written as DNA, the CDR3 is TGTGCCAGCTCGGAGGTGGACTCCTACGAGCAGTACGTC. The chain is built from TRBV21-1 and TRBJ2-7; the table's D gene call, TRBD2, was not cross checked with the DNA. TRBV21-1 is a listed pseudogene. The CDR3 runs 13 residues.

This clonotype has at least ten counts. The chain joins TRBV5-1 to TRBJ2-3; 7 nucleotides agree with TRBD1. Germline V gives CDR1 SGHRS, CDR2 YFSETQ. J lost 1 base, V lost 4 bases, and 6 bases had no gene match. The CDR3 is 15 residues long. CDR3 bases: TGCGCCAGCAGCCCAAGGACAGGCGGCACAGATACGCAGTATTTT. Translated, it gives CASSPRTGGTDTQYF. The variable domain in full, completed from reference TRBV5-1 and TRBJ2-3, reads KAGVTQTPRYLIKTRGQQVTLSCSPISGHRSVSWYQQTPGQGLQFLFEYFSETQRNKGNFPGRFSGRQFSNSRSEMNVSTLELGDSALYLCASSPRTGGTDTQYFGPGTRLTVL.

The chain employs TRBV25-1 and TRBJ1-4; D uncertain. Germline CDR1 reads MGHDK; CDR2 reads SYGVNS. The CDR3 consists of 12 residues. Trimming shortened V by 5 bases and J by 3 bases, and 4 bases separated the two germline ends. The CDR3 DNA reads as TGTGCCAGCAGTTTCGCTAATGAAAAACTGTTTTTT. It encodes CASSFANEKLFF. Using reference TRBV25-1 and TRBJ1-4 for the parts outside the CDR3, the full variable domain is EADIYQTPRYLVIGTGKKITLECSQTMGHDKMYWYQQDPGMELHLIHYSYGVNSTEKGDLSSESTVSRIRTEHFPLTLESARPSHTSQYLCASSFANEKLFFGSGTQLSVL.